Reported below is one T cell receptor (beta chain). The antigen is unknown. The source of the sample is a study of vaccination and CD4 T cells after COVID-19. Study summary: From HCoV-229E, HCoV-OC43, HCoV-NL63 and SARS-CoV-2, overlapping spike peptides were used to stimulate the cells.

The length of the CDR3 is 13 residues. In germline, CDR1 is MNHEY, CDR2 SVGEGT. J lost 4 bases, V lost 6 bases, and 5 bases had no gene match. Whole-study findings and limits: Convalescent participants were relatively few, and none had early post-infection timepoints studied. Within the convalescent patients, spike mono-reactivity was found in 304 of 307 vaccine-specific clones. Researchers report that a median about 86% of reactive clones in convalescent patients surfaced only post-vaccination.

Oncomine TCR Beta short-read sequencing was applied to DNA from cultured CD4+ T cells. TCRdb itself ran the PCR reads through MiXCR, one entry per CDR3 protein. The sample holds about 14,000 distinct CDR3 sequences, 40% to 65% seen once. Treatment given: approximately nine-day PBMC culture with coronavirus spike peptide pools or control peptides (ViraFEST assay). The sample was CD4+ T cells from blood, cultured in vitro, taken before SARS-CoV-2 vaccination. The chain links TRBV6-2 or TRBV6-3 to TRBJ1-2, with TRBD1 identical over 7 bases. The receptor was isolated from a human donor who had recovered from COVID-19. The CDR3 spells CASRPTGAYGYTF. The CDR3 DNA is TGTGCCAGCAGGCCAACAGGGGCCTATGGCTACACCTTC.